The 17 T cell receptor beta chains below come from one sample, sequenced in a study of identical twins. TCRdb ran MiXCR on the 5' RACE reads and lists one entry per CDR3 protein. The sample gives approximately 620,000 distinct CDR3 sequences, 8.5% to 9.5% of which show up once; 0.75% to 1% is in the top ten. These data were also filed under a second study, of yellow fever vaccine responses in identical twins.

The sequenced sample was PBMCs. The receptors were gathered from a woman aged 18-29 years in good health.

This clonotype has more than one count but fewer than ten. The chain recombines TRBV6-2 or TRBV6-3 with TRBJ1-2; D ambiguous. The CDR3 extends over 11 amino acids. The V end was cut by 5 bases, the J end by 5 bases, with 6 bases between. CDR1 and CDR2 (germline): MNHEY, SVGEGT. CDR3 sequence (DNA): TGTGCCAGCAGTAACACTTATGGCTACACCTTC. Amino acid sequence: CASSNTYGYTF.

This clonotype was seen a few times. V gene TRBV7-3 combines with J gene TRBJ2-7; the D gene is possibly TRBD2 (6 bases). Trimming took 6 bases from V and 0 from J, leaving 21 bases between them. This CDR3 has 17 amino acids. The germline V gene encodes CDR1 SGHTA and CDR2 FQGTGA. The CDR3 region has the DNA TGTGCCAGCAGTGCGGACTTCGACGGGGGTTACTCCTACGAGCAGTACTTC. This codes for CASSADFDGGYSYEQYF.

This clonotype was counted at least ten times. The rearrangement links TRBV12-3 or TRBV12-4 to TRBJ2-7; D remains unclear. The CDR3 is made up of 12 amino acids. V lost 1 base to trimming and J lost 3 bases, with 4 bases between them. In DNA form, the CDR3 reads TGTGCCAGCAGTTTAGAATTCTACGAGCAGTACTTC. This gives the protein CASSLEFYEQYF.

This clonotype appeared a few times. The chain recombines TRBV21-1 with TRBJ2-7. TRBV21-1 is listed as a pseudogene. This CDR3 has 14 amino acids. This CDR3 reads CASKPDRSSYEQYF. For the CDR3, the DNA is TGTGCCAGCAAACCGGACAGAAGCTCCTACGAGCAGTACTTC.

Turning to this clonotype: A much larger clone sits a single nucleotide away, making a read error possible. The CDR3 carries no conserved terminal phenylalanine or tryptophan, so it likely arises from a read error. This chain links TRBV25-1 with TRBJ2-4, with TRBD2 identical over 10 bases. The CDR3 sequence is 18 residues long. The ends lost 3 bases at V and 6 bases at J; junction bases unmatched: 14. CDR1 and CDR2 from the germline V gene are MGHDK and SYGVNS. The CDR3 DNA is TGTGCCAGCAGTGAGCAGCGGGAGGGCCTCCGGGCAAGAAACATTCAGTACCTC. It is translated as CASSEQREGLRARNIQYL.

This clonotype was found a few times. V usage is TRBV5-1 and J usage is TRBJ2-7; no firm D call. The CDR3 is made up of 12 amino acids. Looked up from germline, CDR1 is SGHRS and CDR2 is YFSETQ. V was clipped by 3 bases and J by 2 bases, with 6 bases between them. This CDR3 is CASSSPAYEQYF. The CDR3 DNA is TGCGCCAGCAGCTCGCCGGCCTACGAGCAGTACTTC.

This clonotype was observed a handful of times. The chain is built from TRBV28 and TRBJ2-5, with 9 bases aligning to TRBD1. V lost 5 bases, J lost 5 bases, and 9 bases stayed unmatched. Germline-derived CDR1 and CDR2 are MDHEN and SYDVKM. The length of the CDR3 is 15 residues. The CDR3 nucleotides are TGTGCCAGCAGTCCCAACCCCGGGACAGGGGAGACCCAGTACTTC. This encodes CASSPNPGTGETQYF.

This clonotype was counted many times. The chain combines TRBV24-1 with TRBJ2-7, with 7 positions matching TRBD2. Germline lookup yields CDR1 KGHDR and CDR2 SFDVKD. The CDR3 length is 14 residues. The V and J ends lost 4 bases and 5 bases, in that order; junction bases with no gene match: 7. The CDR3 spells CATSDHVGGNEQYF. The CDR3 DNA reads as TGTGCCACCAGTGACCACGTCGGGGGGAACGAGCAGTACTTC.

The J gene is TRBJ2-2, the V gene TRBV12-3 or TRBV12-4; TRBD1 matches 7 bases. J was trimmed by 4 bases and V by 6 bases; bases with no gene match: 5. This CDR3 has 14 amino acids. CDR3 DNA sequence: TGTGCCAGCAGGACAGGGATTGTCACCGGGGAGCTGTTTTTT. This translates into CASRTGIVTGELFF.

This clonotype was recorded a few times. V gene TRBV6-2 or TRBV6-3 combines with J gene TRBJ2-7; 7 nucleotides agree with TRBD1. The CDR3 length is 18 residues. Trimming took 2 bases from V and 4 from J; bases not matched to a gene: 17. Germline V CDR1 and CDR2: MNHEY, SVGEGT. CDR3 nucleotides: TGTGCCAGCAGTTACCCCAAAACAATCCGGACAGGACCATACGAGCAGTACTTC. It encodes CASSYPKTIRTGPYEQYF.

This clonotype has just a few counts. The chain is built from TRBV4-3 and TRBJ2-7; 12 nucleotides match TRBD2. The CDR3 runs to 17 residues. CDR1 and CDR2 (germline): LGHNA, YSLEER. V was pared by 1 base and J by 6 bases, with 10 bases of the junction left unmatched. The CDR3 DNA follows: TGCGCCAGCAGCCAAGTGGAAAGGACTAGCGGGACCGGCGAGCAGTACTTC. Translated, it gives CASSQVERTSGTGEQYF.

This clonotype came up a few times. This chain uses TRBV12-3 or TRBV12-4 with TRBJ2-5; tentatively, D is TRBD1 (6 bases). Deletions cut 5 bases from V and 2 bases from J, with 15 bases between. This CDR3 is built from 15 residues. CDR3 in DNA: TGTGCCAGCAGTGCGAACGACAGGAATCAAGAGACCCAGTACTTC. Translation gives CASSANDRNQETQYF.

This clonotype was found a few times. CDR3 in DNA: TGTGCCAGCAGTGTCCATAGCAGATACGAGCAGTACTTC. The encoded protein is CASSVHSRYEQYF. The chain is built from TRBV12-3 or TRBV12-4 and TRBJ2-7; D remains unclear. The CDR3 length is 13 residues. V lost 5 bases and J 4 bases, leaving 12 bases between the germline ends.

In this sample, this clonotype turned up a few times. The chain has TRBV7-9 and TRBJ2-7, with D tentatively TRBD1 or TRBD2 (5 bases each). V lost 5 bases and J lost 13, with 18 bases in between. Germline lookup yields CDR1 SEHNR and CDR2 FQNEAQ (reference sequence). The CDR3 loop spans 12 amino acids. The CDR3 sequence: CASSLGDLECYF. CDR3 nucleotide sequence: TGTGCCAGCAGCCTGGGGGATCTAGAGTGTTACTTC.

This clonotype was observed a handful of times. The rearrangement uses TRBV15 and TRBJ2-5; D not resolved. The CDR3 has 16 amino acids. Per the germline V gene, CDR1 is LNHNV and CDR2 is YYDKDF (reference sequence). Between the trimmed V and J ends, which lost 0 bases and 2 bases, there was a span of 13 bases. CDR3 coding DNA: TGTGCCACCAGCAGAGATAATGGCAAATTTCAAGAGACCCAGTACTTC. It is translated as CATSRDNGKFQETQYF.

On this clonotype itself: At one end, the junction sequence differs from germline, possibly due to a read error. The chain has TRBV10-3 and TRBJ2-6, with D unclear. Per the germline V gene, CDR1 is ENHRY and CDR2 is SYGVKD. CDR3 size: 15 residues. CDR3 residues: CAILSEPSAANVLTF. The CDR3 DNA is TGTGCCATTCTGTCGGAACCGTCTGCGGCCAACGTCCTGACTTTC.

The gene calls are TRBV27 and TRBJ2-7, with 8 bases identical to TRBD2. The junction had 2 bases not matched to a gene; V was cut back by 2 bases and J by 5 bases. Germline CDR1 MNHEY, CDR2 SMNVEV (reference sequence). This CDR3 comprises 13 residues. The CDR3 nucleotides are TGTGCCAGCAGTTTAACGGGGGGGCACGAGCAGTACTTC. Translated, it gives CASSLTGGHEQYF.